Here is one T cell receptor beta chain with its context. The data belong to a study of blood T cell repertoires in COVID-19. Study information: Nucleic acid was either cDNA or gDNA, and it came from T cells, B-cell-depleted T cells, or PBMCs.

In the authors' workflow: Reference gene primer amplification yielded estimated nucleated cell counts. Produced via immunoSEQ multiplex PCR; TCRdb's table is partial and in-frame only. The D gene and trimming were derived from the DNA, and the V and J assignments and clone size from that table. The table includes roughly 100,000 clones, approximately 83% detected once. The sequence was obtained from an elderly woman with active or convalescent COVID-19. Input material: peripheral blood.

As DNA, the CDR3 is TGTGCCAGCAGTGATAGCTCCTATAATTCACCCCTCCACTTT. It encodes CASSDSSYNSPLHF. This chain links TRBV6-4 with TRBJ1-6; no firm D call. The CDR3 is 14 amino acids. Trimming took off 3 bases at V and 0 bases at J, with 3 bases between the two ends. Per germline, CDR1 MRHNA and CDR2 SNTAGT.